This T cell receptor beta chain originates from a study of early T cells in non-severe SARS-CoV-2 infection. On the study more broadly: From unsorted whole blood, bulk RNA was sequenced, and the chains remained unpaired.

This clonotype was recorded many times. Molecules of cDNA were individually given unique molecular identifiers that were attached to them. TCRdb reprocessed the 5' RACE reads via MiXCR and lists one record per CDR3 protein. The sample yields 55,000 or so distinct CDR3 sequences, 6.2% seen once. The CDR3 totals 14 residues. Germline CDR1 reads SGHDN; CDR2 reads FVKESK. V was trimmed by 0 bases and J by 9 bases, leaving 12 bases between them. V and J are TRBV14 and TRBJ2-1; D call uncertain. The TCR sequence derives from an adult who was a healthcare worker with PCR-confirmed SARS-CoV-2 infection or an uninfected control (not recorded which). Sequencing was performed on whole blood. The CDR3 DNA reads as TGTGCCAGCAGCCAAGATCGGCTGTTGGGTGAGCAGTTCTTC. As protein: CASSQDRLLGEQFF. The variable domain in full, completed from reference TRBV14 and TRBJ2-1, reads EAGVTQFPSHSVIEKGQTVTLRCDPISGHDNLYWYRRVMGKEIKFLLHFVKESKQDESGMPNNRFLAERTGGTYSTLKVQPAELEDSGVYFCASSQDRLLGEQFFGPGTRLTVL.